The 25 T cell receptor beta chains listed next were all sequenced from one sample in a study of CD8 T cells in Susac syndrome. Reverse transcription of about 0.45 to 1 ug RNA used random hexamers. TCRdb re-called the immunoSEQ multiplex PCR reads through MiXCR, storing one row per CDR3 protein. Found here are roughly 200,000 distinct CDR3 sequences, just under 95% of them singletons; the top ten hold 0.099%. Sample: CD4+ T cells from PBMCs. The receptors stem from a human donor with Susac syndrome.

The rearrangement links TRBV18 to TRBJ2-1; D is undetermined. Germline CDR1 reads KGHSH; CDR2 reads LQKENI. The V gene lost 3 bases and the J gene lost 7 bases, with 7 bases spanning the gap. The CDR3 loop spans 12 amino acids. For the CDR3, the DNA is TGTGCCAGCTCACCGGGAAAAAATGAGCAGTTCTTC. Protein sequence: CASSPGKNEQFF.

The V and J genes are TRBV6-5 and TRBJ2-5, with 8 positions matching TRBD1. V lost 6 bases and J lost 12; bases outside the gene matches: 18. This CDR3 has 15 residues. CDR1 is MNHEY, CDR2 SVGAGI, per germline. CDR3 in amino acids: CASREDRALETPKYF. The DNA of the CDR3 is TGTGCCAGCAGGGAGGACAGGGCTTTAGAGACCCCCAAGTACTTC.

This chain's CDR3 is CASSQVAGNNEQFF. As DNA, the CDR3 is TGCGCCAGCAGCCAAGTTGCTGGGAACAATGAGCAGTTCTTC. This rearrangement joins TRBV4-1 to TRBJ2-1, with D unresolved. V lost 1 base, J lost 5 bases, and 9 bases lay in between. This CDR3 is built from 14 residues. Germline V gene sequence: CDR1 MGHRA, CDR2 YSYEKL.

V is TRBV7-9 and J is TRBJ2-3; the match to TRBD1 covers 7 bases. The V and J ends lost 3 bases and 4 bases, in that order; junction bases with no gene match: 7. This CDR3 comprises 15 residues. The V gene's germline CDR1 is SEHNR and CDR2 FQNEAQ (reference sequence). As DNA, the CDR3 is TGTGCCAGCAGCTTGACAGGGCCCACGGCAGATACGCAGTATTTT. Protein: CASSLTGPTADTQYF.

V is TRBV5-1 and J is TRBJ1-1, with D unclear. Germline CDR1 is SGHRS and CDR2 is YFSETQ. V lost 4 bases and J 0 bases, leaving 10 bases between the germline ends. CDR3 length: 14 residues. CDR3 sequence: CASSPTSVNTEAFF. The CDR3 region has the DNA TGCGCCAGCAGCCCTACCTCAGTGAACACTGAAGCTTTCTTT. Based on the CDR3 plus reference TRBV5-1 and TRBJ1-1, the full variable domain is KAGVTQTPRYLIKTRGQQVTLSCSPISGHRSVSWYQQTPGQGLQFLFEYFSETQRNKGNFPGRFSGRQFSNSRSEMNVSTLELGDSALYLCASSPTSVNTEAFFGQGTRLTVV.

The rearrangement links TRBV6-1 to TRBJ2-1, with D perhaps TRBD1 or TRBD2 (6 bases each). V gave up 6 bases and J gave up 6 bases, with 15 bases separating them. The V gene's germline CDR1 is MNHNS and CDR2 SASEGT. This CDR3 is built from 14 residues. In DNA form, the CDR3 reads TGTGCCAGCAGCCCCCGGGGGCAAGTCAATGAGCAGTTCTTC. Its translation: CASSPRGQVNEQFF.

In regard to this clonotype: Compared with germline, one end of the junction differs, possibly owing to a read error. This chain links TRBV20-1 with TRBJ1-1; D call uncertain. Germline loops: CDR1 DFQATT, CDR2 SNEGSKA (reference sequence). The CDR3 has 12 amino acids. Here the CDR3 reads CSASFVNSEAFF. CDR3 in DNA: TGCAGTGCTAGCTTCGTGAACAGTGAAGCTTTCTTT.

V is TRBV30 and J is TRBJ2-1, with 9 bases lining up with TRBD1. J was trimmed by 3 bases and V by 4 bases; bases with no gene match: 1. The CDR3 is made up of 13 amino acids. Germline assignment: CDR1 GTSNPN and CDR2 SVGIG (reference sequence). CDR3 coding DNA: TGTGCCTGGAAGACAGGGGGCTACAATGAGCAGTTCTTC. This translates into CAWKTGGYNEQFF. The full variable domain, rest sourced from reference TRBV30 and TRBJ2-1, is SQTIHQWPATLVQPVGSPLSLECTVEGTSNPNLYWYRQAAGRGLQLLFYSVGIGQISSEVPQNLSASRPQDRQFILSSKKLLLSDSGFYLCAWKTGGYNEQFFGPGTRLTVL.

This chain links TRBV18 with TRBJ2-7; 12 nucleotides agree with TRBD2. The V and J ends lost 4 bases and 5 bases, in that order; junction bases with no gene match: 12. Germline V gene lookup returns CDR1 KGHSH and CDR2 LQKENI. CDR3 length: 17 residues. Written as DNA, the CDR3 is TGTGCCAGCTCACAACGACTAGGACTAGCGGGAATCAACGAGCAGTACTTC. Its translation: CASSQRLGLAGINEQYF.

The chain combines TRBV20-1 with TRBJ2-7; 8 bases align to TRBD1. Per the germline V gene, CDR1 is DFQATT and CDR2 is SNEGSKA (reference sequence). The CDR3 is made up of 14 amino acids. Losses at the gene ends were 2 bases for V and 5 bases for J; bases not matched to a gene: 8. The CDR3 region has the DNA TGCAGTGCTAGACCCACAGGGGGAATCGACGAGCAGTACTTC. Translating gives CSARPTGGIDEQYF.

V usage is TRBV18 and J usage is TRBJ2-7; D is perhaps TRBD1 (5 bases). The CDR3 is made up of 14 amino acids. Trimming removed 2 bases at V and 3 bases at J, with 11 bases between. Germline lookup yields CDR1 KGHSH and CDR2 LQKENI. The DNA of the CDR3 is TGTGCCAGCTCACCAGGCACAGGCTTCTACGAGCAGTACTTC. It is translated as CASSPGTGFYEQYF.

The chain links TRBV5-1 to TRBJ2-5, with a possible D match to TRBD1 (6 bases). The CDR3 sequence is 14 residues long. From germline, CDR1 is SGHRS and CDR2 YFSETQ. The V end was cut by 0 bases, the J end by 2 bases, with 8 bases between. The CDR3 loop reads CASSLARGQETQYF. The DNA for the CDR3 is TGCGCCAGCAGCTTGGCGAGGGGGCAAGAGACCCAGTACTTC.

The genes are TRBV6-6 and TRBJ1-5; 7 bases are shared with TRBD1. The CDR3 is 16 residues long. The V gene end was trimmed by 0 bases and the J gene end by 3 bases; junction bases not matched to a gene: 5. The germline CDR1 and CDR2 sequences are MNHNY and SVGAGI (reference sequence). The CDR3 protein is CASSYSSRGINQPQHF. In DNA, the CDR3 is TGTGCCAGCAGTTACTCGAGCAGGGGGATCAATCAGCCCCAGCATTTT.

This rearrangement joins TRBV28 to TRBJ2-1; 9 nucleotides align to TRBD1. CDR1 is MDHEN and CDR2 is SYDVKM in the germline V gene. V dropped 5 bases and J dropped 7; count of bases not matched to a gene: 9. The CDR3 is made up of 15 amino acids. Here the CDR3 reads CASSPGTGNRNEQFF. The CDR3 region has the DNA TGTGCCAGCAGTCCCGGGACAGGGAATCGTAATGAGCAGTTCTTC.

The chain combines TRBV4-2 with TRBJ2-1; tentative D call: TRBD2 (6 bases). V lost 0 bases and J lost 3, with 12 bases in between. The CDR3 is 16 amino acids. Germline CDR1 reads LGHNA; CDR2 reads YNFKEQ. The CDR3 DNA follows: TGTGCCAGCAGCCAAGATCTAGGGGACTTCTACAATGAGCAGTTCTTC. It codes for CASSQDLGDFYNEQFF.

The chain uses TRBV2 and TRBJ1-5, with 7 bases matching TRBD1. J lost 7 bases, V lost 1 base, and 4 bases had no gene match. Germline V gene data show CDR1 as SNHLY and CDR2 as FYNNEI. This CDR3 region has 14 residues. DNA of the CDR3: TGTGCCAGCAGTGAAGGTCAGGGGGGGCAGCCCCAGCATTTT. It is translated as CASSEGQGGQPQHF.

The CDR3 DNA sequence: TGTGCCAGCAGTCATCCGAGACAGTCCTACGAGCAGTACTTC. Translated: CASSHPRQSYEQYF. The genes are TRBV6-2 or TRBV6-3 and TRBJ2-7, with D tentatively TRBD1 (5 bases). The CDR3 contains 14 residues. Trimming removed 5 bases from V and 1 base from J, with 12 bases in between. Germline V CDR1 and CDR2: MNHEY, SVGEGT.

This rearrangement joins TRBV20-1 to TRBJ1-2; 8 bases fit TRBD1. Germline CDR1 is DFQATT and CDR2 is SNEGSKA (reference sequence). Trimming cost V 0 bases and J 4 bases; bases outside gene matches: 4. CDR3 length: 14 amino acids. CDR3 residues: CSARENRGAYGYTF. For the CDR3, the DNA is TGCAGTGCTAGAGAGAACAGGGGGGCCTATGGCTACACCTTC.

The rearrangement uses TRBV18 and TRBJ1-2; 10 nucleotides line up with TRBD1. The ends lost 2 bases at V and 2 bases at J; junction bases unmatched: 5. Germline V CDR1 and CDR2: KGHSH, LQKENI. The CDR3 runs to 16 residues. The CDR3 spells CASSPSGTGANYGYTF. CDR3 nucleotides: TGTGCCAGCTCACCATCCGGGACAGGGGCAAACTATGGCTACACCTTC.

The chain combines TRBV4-1 with TRBJ2-1, with TRBD2 matching over 9 bases. Germline V gene sequence: CDR1 MGHRA, CDR2 YSYEKL. The CDR3 runs to 14 residues. Losses at the gene ends were 5 bases for V and 7 bases for J; bases not matched to a gene: 6. The CDR3 DNA reads TGCGCCAGCAGCTGGACTAGCGACAATAATGAGCAGTTCTTC. Its protein product is CASSWTSDNNEQFF.

The rearrangement links TRBV29-1 to TRBJ1-1, with a possible D match to TRBD1 (5 bases). Trimming removed 4 bases from V and 10 bases from J, with 19 bases in between. CDR3 size: 13 residues. The germline CDR1 and CDR2 sequences are SQVTM and ANQGSEA. CDR3 in amino acids: CSVAQGSVSRAFF. CDR3 nucleotide sequence: TGCAGCGTTGCCCAGGGTAGTGTTTCTCGAGCTTTCTTT.

This rearrangement joins TRBV25-1 to TRBJ2-3; tentatively, D is TRBD1 (6 bases). This CDR3 has 13 residues. The germline V gene encodes CDR1 MGHDK and CDR2 SYGVNS. Trimming took off 4 bases at V and 4 bases at J, with 9 bases between the two ends. The CDR3 nucleotides read TGTGCCAGCAGTGGCAGGGGTGCAGATACGCAGTATTTT. It encodes CASSGRGADTQYF.

The CDR3 sequence: CASSSDRGTNTEAFF. CDR3 in DNA: TGCGCCAGCAGCTCGGACAGGGGGACCAACACTGAAGCTTTCTTT. This sequence joins TRBV5-1 and TRBJ1-1, with 10 positions matching TRBD1. This CDR3 has 15 residues. The V gene's germline CDR1 is SGHRS and CDR2 YFSETQ. J gave up 2 bases and V 3 bases, and 4 bases lay outside the gene matches.

The chain employs TRBV20-1 and TRBJ2-1; 9 bases map to TRBD2. This CDR3 contains 15 residues. The V segment lost 6 bases and the J segment 7 bases; nucleotides outside the gene matches: 13. Germline V gives CDR1 DFQATT, CDR2 SNEGSKA (reference sequence). The CDR3 loop is CSAPYGLAGRNEQFF. The CDR3 region has the DNA TGCAGTGCCCCTTACGGGCTAGCGGGGAGGAATGAGCAGTTCTTC.

The rearrangement uses TRBV29-1 and TRBJ2-1; 14 nucleotides match TRBD2. V trimming: 4 bases; J trimming: 4 bases; junction bases outside the gene matches: 3. This CDR3 has 15 residues. Germline V gene lookup returns CDR1 SQVTM and CDR2 ANQGSEA. This chain's CDR3 is CSVGTSGRHYNEQFF. The CDR3 DNA follows: TGCAGCGTTGGGACTAGCGGGAGGCATTACAATGAGCAGTTCTTC.